The 11 T cell receptor beta chains presented below share a single source sample, sequenced in a study of CD4 T cells in relation to SARS-CoV-2 and coronaviruses. The antigens for these receptors are not known. TCRdb keeps only in-frame clones here, not all; method: immunoSEQ multiplex PCR. The table lists tens of thousands of clones, over 60% of them singletons. Unexposed donor CD4+ T cells date from about 2011-2018, before the COVID-19 pandemic. The cells were cultured for under twelve days before CD4+ T cells were isolated. The sample consisted of CD4+ T cells from PBMCs, cultured in vitro. The receptors originated from a human donor in good health.

This clone was observed once. The V and J genes are TRBV28 and TRBJ1-2; possibly TRBD1 for D (5 bases). The CDR3 loop spans 13 amino acids. Trimming took 1 base from V and 4 from J, leaving 7 bases between them. Germline V CDR1 and CDR2: MDHEN, SYDVKM. This chain's CDR3 is CASSLLGPYGYTF. For the CDR3, the DNA is TGTGCCAGCAGTTTATTGGGACCCTATGGCTACACCTTC.

CDR3 sequence reads: CASSPPSGLEASGSGRQFF. In nucleotides, the CDR3 is TGTGCCAGCTCACCACCTTCAGGGCTGGAGGCTAGCGGGAGTGGACGGCAGTTCTTC. V gene TRBV18 combines with J gene TRBJ2-1, with TRBD2 matching over 10 bases. The trim removed 0 bases at V and 12 bases at J, leaving 20 bases unmatched. The germline gives CDR1 KGHSH, CDR2 LQKENI. CDR3 length: 19 amino acids.

The chain is built from TRBV30 and TRBJ1-4; D not certain. Germline lookup yields CDR1 GTSNPN and CDR2 SVGIG (reference sequence). This CDR3 has 12 amino acids. Trimming pared 2 bases from V and 9 bases from J, leaving 10 bases between. CDR3 sequence reads: CAWSLRSQKLFF. CDR3 in DNA: TGTGCCTGGAGTCTACGCAGTCAAAAACTGTTTTTT.

This clone was counted a few times. CDR3 bases: TGCAGCGTTGGCTCAGGCAACTACGAGCAGTACTTC. It encodes CSVGSGNYEQYF. The chain is built from TRBV29-1 and TRBJ2-7; D call uncertain. The CDR3 covers 12 residues. The V gene lost 4 bases and the J gene lost 3 bases, with 10 bases spanning the gap. Germline V lookup: CDR1 SQVTM, CDR2 ANQGSEA.

This clone was seen only a few times. This chain connects TRBV2 to TRBJ1-1, with TRBD1 as a possible D gene (6 bases). Trimming removed 10 bases from V and 5 bases from J, with 17 bases in between. CDR3 length: 13 residues. The germline CDR1 and CDR2 sequences are SNHLY and FYNNEI. The CDR3 bases are TGTGCCACCAAGGGGGGGCGATGGACTGAAGCTTTCTTT. This translates into CATKGGRWTEAFF. The complete variable domain, with remaining parts taken from reference TRBV2 and TRBJ1-1, reads EPEVTQTPSHQVTQMGQEVILRCVPISNHLYFYWYRQILGQKVEFLVSFYNNEISEKSEIFDDQFSVERPDGSNFTLKIRSTKLEDSAMYFCATKGGRWTEAFFGQGTRLTVV.

The chain has TRBV11-2 and TRBJ1-6, with D uncertain. Germline CDR1 is SGHAT and CDR2 is FQNNGV. The V end was cut by 5 bases, the J end by 5 bases, with 13 bases between. The CDR3 is made up of 15 amino acids. This chain's CDR3 is CASSEGQPDNSPLHF. The DNA of the CDR3 is TGTGCCAGCAGCGAGGGCCAGCCAGATAATTCACCCCTCCACTTT.

The chain couples TRBV6-4 to TRBJ2-6; D is unclear. This CDR3 comprises 14 residues. CDR1 and CDR2 (germline): MRHNA, SNTAGT. Trimming stripped 3 bases from V and 1 base from J, with 4 bases between. CDR3 sequence (DNA): TGTGCCAGCAGTGAAGGTTCTGGGGCCAACGTCCTGACTTTC. This codes for CASSEGSGANVLTF.

V is TRBV7-3 and J is TRBJ2-2; the D gene is possibly TRBD2 (6 bases). The CDR3 is 15 residues long. The V gene lost 1 base and the J gene lost 5 bases, with 11 bases spanning the gap. CDR1 and CDR2 from the germline V gene are SGHTA and FQGTGA. CDR3 region: CASSLRGSGTGELFF. In nucleotides, the CDR3 is TGTGCCAGCAGCTTAAGAGGGAGCGGGACCGGGGAGCTGTTTTTT.

The gene calls are TRBV6-5 and TRBJ2-6; no clear D. Germline assignment: CDR1 MNHEY and CDR2 SVGAGI. CDR3 length equals 16 residues. Trimming took 2 bases from V and 2 from J, leaving 10 bases between them. CDR3 coding DNA: TGTGCCAGCAGTTACATGGGTGAGGCTGGGGCCAACGTCCTGACTTTC. It is translated as CASSYMGEAGANVLTF.

This clone has only one observation. The rearrangement joins TRBV11-2 to TRBJ2-5; 7 bases are shared with TRBD1. The trim removed 5 bases at V and 3 bases at J, leaving 9 bases unmatched. CDR1 is SGHAT and CDR2 is FQNNGV in the germline V gene. CDR3 length: 15 residues. The CDR3 spells CASSPPGTAKETQYF. The CDR3 DNA is TGTGCCAGCAGCCCGCCGGGGACAGCCAAAGAGACCCAGTACTTC.

The table lists this clone with a few counts. The chain employs TRBV28 and TRBJ2-3; 7 bases are shared with TRBD1. The CDR3 has 15 amino acids. V was clipped by 5 bases and J by 0 bases; unmatched bases: 5. CDR1 and CDR2 from the germline V gene are MDHEN and SYDVKM. CDR3 in DNA: TGTGCCAGCAGTCCGGACAGGCGCAGCACAGATACGCAGTATTTT. It yields the protein CASSPDRRSTDTQYF.